The 17 T cell receptor beta chains in this list originate from one sample, sequenced in a study of blood T cell repertoires in COVID-19. Some clones are missing from TCRdb's copy, which holds only in-frame ones; the method was immunoSEQ multiplex PCR. The sample has more than 90,000 clones; approximately 78% are singletons. Material for sequencing was peripheral blood. Source of these receptors: a man aged 65 to 79 with acute or convalescent COVID-19.

The gene calls are TRBV3-1 (or the pseudogene TRBV3-2) and TRBJ2-7; 8 bases match TRBD1. CDR3 length: 15 residues. Germline V lookup: CDR1 LGHDT, CDR2 YNNKEL (reference sequence). J was trimmed by 7 bases and V by 3 bases; bases with no gene match: 11. The CDR3 sequence: CASSHGTQGAREQYF. CDR3 nucleotides: TGTGCCAGCAGCCACGGAACGCAGGGGGCGCGGGAGCAGTACTTC.

This chain links TRBV28 with TRBJ2-1; possibly TRBD1 for D (6 bases). The length of the CDR3 is 13 residues. V dropped 10 bases and J dropped 9 bases, with 19 bases sitting between them. Per the germline V gene, CDR1 is MDHEN and CDR2 is SYDVKM. The CDR3 sequence: CAILAGLQGEQFF. DNA for the CDR3: TGTGCCATTCTCGCGGGCCTACAGGGTGAGCAGTTCTTC. Full variable domain (rest looked up from reference TRBV28 and TRBJ2-1): DVKVTQSSRYLVKRTGEKVFLECVQDMDHENMFWYRQDPGLGLRLIYFSYDVKMKEKGDIPEGYSVSREKKERFSLILESASTNQTSMYLCAILAGLQGEQFFGPGTRLTVL.

This chain joins TRBV7-2 and TRBJ1-5; 7 bases fit TRBD1. The germline V gene encodes CDR1 SGHTA and CDR2 FQGNSA. The CDR3 totals 21 residues. The ends lost 0 bases at V and 2 bases at J; junction bases unmatched: 19. CDR3 residues: CASSLAPGQLGDLWGNQPQHF. As DNA, the CDR3 is TGTGCCAGCAGCTTAGCCCCGGGACAGTTGGGGGACCTTTGGGGCAATCAGCCCCAGCATTTT.

The V and J genes are TRBV19 and TRBJ2-6; D may be TRBD1 (6 bases). Between the trimmed V and J ends, which lost 10 bases and 0 bases, there was a span of 16 bases. The CDR3 covers 16 residues. Germline values: CDR1 LNHDA, CDR2 SQIVND (reference sequence). DNA for the CDR3: TGTGCCACCTCAGGGGCTTCCCCCTCTGGGGCCAACGTCCTGACTTTC. Translating it yields CATSGASPSGANVLTF.

V gene TRBV23-1 combines with J gene TRBJ1-2; TRBD1 aligns across 7 bases. TRBV23-1 is designated an ORF whose function remains uncertain. The trim removed 2 bases at V and 2 bases at J, leaving 14 bases unmatched. This CDR3 contains 18 residues. The CDR3 protein is CASSQPSARQGINYGYTF. DNA of the CDR3: TGCGCCAGCAGTCAACCCTCCGCCAGACAGGGCATAAACTATGGCTACACCTTC.

V gene TRBV9 combines with J gene TRBJ2-2; no clear D gene. This CDR3 comprises 18 residues. The V end was cut by 0 bases, the J end by 7 bases, with 22 bases between. Germline-derived CDR1 and CDR2 are SGDLS and YYNGEE. For the CDR3, the DNA is TGTGCCAGCAGCGTAGCCCCCGGTGGTAGAGCTGGTGGCGGGGAGCTGTTTTTT. Protein: CASSVAPGGRAGGGELFF.

The rearrangement links TRBV12-5 to TRBJ1-1; TRBD1 might be the D (5 bases). Germline lookup yields CDR1 LGHNT and CDR2 FRNRAP. The V end was cut by 0 bases, the J end by 11 bases, with 13 bases between. This CDR3 has 13 amino acids. The CDR3 sequence: CASGLVWGRGAFF. CDR3 nucleotide sequence: TGTGCTAGTGGTTTGGTATGGGGCCGTGGGGCTTTCTTT.

The rearrangement joins TRBV9 to TRBJ2-3, with a possible D match to TRBD2 (5 bases). V gave up 0 bases and J gave up 3 bases, with 11 bases separating them. CDR1 and CDR2 (germline): SGDLS, YYNGEE. The CDR3 consists of 15 residues. The CDR3 DNA reads TGTGCCAGCAGCGTAGAGGGCGGGTCGACAGATACGCAGTATTTT. It specifies CASSVEGGSTDTQYF.

The gene calls are TRBV19 and TRBJ2-1; 9 bases fit TRBD2. Germline CDR1 is LNHDA and CDR2 is SQIVND (reference sequence). V shed 4 bases, J shed 4 bases, and the junction held 2 bases outside the gene matches. The CDR3 is made up of 14 amino acids. CDR3 nucleotides: TGTGCCAGTAGTAAGACTAGCGGTTACAATGAGCAGTTCTTC. Amino acids: CASSKTSGYNEQFF. Variable domain in full (rest from reference TRBV19 and TRBJ2-1): DGGITQSPKYLFRKEGQNVTLSCEQNLNHDAMYWYRQDPGQGLRLIYYSQIVNDFQKGDIAEGYSVSREKKESFPLTVTSAQKNPTAFYLCASSKTSGYNEQFFGPGTRLTVL.

The chain employs TRBV2 and TRBJ2-7; 7 bases agree with TRBD2. The V segment lost 1 base and the J segment 3 bases; nucleotides outside the gene matches: 12. The CDR3 totals 17 residues. Germline CDR1 SNHLY, CDR2 FYNNEI. CDR3 nucleotides: TGTGCCAGCAGTGAAGGGTCGGTATTGGGGGGGAACTACGAGCAGTACTTC. This translates into CASSEGSVLGGNYEQYF.

The chain couples TRBV18 to TRBJ1-1; D is ambiguous. The length of the CDR3 is 14 residues. The germline CDR1 and CDR2 sequences are KGHSH and LQKENI. The V end lost 3 bases, the J end lost 5 bases, and 13 bases lay between the germline ends. This chain's CDR3 is CASSPSRVRTEAFF. CDR3 nucleotide sequence: TGTGCCAGCTCACCCTCGAGGGTTCGAACTGAAGCTTTCTTT.

V and J are TRBV3-1 (or the pseudogene TRBV3-2) and TRBJ2-1; 7 bases are shared with TRBD2. This CDR3 contains 12 residues. The V gene end was trimmed by 4 bases and the J gene end by 8 bases; junction bases not matched to a gene: 2. Germline CDR1 and CDR2: LGHDT and YNNKEL (reference sequence). CDR3 nucleotide sequence: TGTGCCAGCAGCCGGGGGGGAGATGAGCAGTTCTTC. Translating gives CASSRGGDEQFF.

The chain has TRBV6-1 and TRBJ1-2; TRBD1 is a possible D gene (5 bases). Germline-derived CDR1 and CDR2 are MNHNS and SASEGT. V was trimmed by 2 bases and J by 4 bases, leaving 8 bases between them. The length of the CDR3 is 13 residues. The CDR3 DNA reads as TGTGCCAGCAGTGAAAGCGGGGCCTATGGCTACACCTTC. As protein: CASSESGAYGYTF.

Only one count was recorded for this clone. The chain has TRBV2 and TRBJ2-1, with a tentative D call TRBD1 (6 bases). Trimming took off 4 bases at V and 6 bases at J, with 16 bases between the two ends. CDR1 is SNHLY, CDR2 FYNNEI, per germline. This CDR3 region has 15 residues. The CDR3, as DNA: TGTGCCAGCAGTGGATCAAGGACAGCTACCAATGAGCAGTTCTTC. Protein sequence: CASSGSRTATNEQFF.

The genes are TRBV19 and TRBJ2-2, with TRBD1 matching 8 bases. The ends lost 6 bases at V and 0 bases at J; junction bases unmatched: 0. This CDR3 is 14 amino acids long. CDR1 and CDR2 (germline): LNHDA, SQIVND (reference sequence). In nucleotides, the CDR3 is TGTGCCAGTAGGGACAGGGCGAACACCGGGGAGCTGTTTTTT. It encodes CASRDRANTGELFF.

This clone was recorded a few times. The V call is TRBV11-2, the J call TRBJ2-7; 8 bases map to TRBD2. V shed 3 bases, J shed 0 bases, and the junction held 4 bases outside the gene matches. The CDR3 has 15 amino acids. CDR1 and CDR2 (germline): SGHAT, FQNNGV. CDR3 sequence: CASSFSREGSYEQYF. CDR3 nucleotides: TGTGCCAGCAGCTTTTCTCGGGAGGGCTCCTACGAGCAGTACTTC.

A single count supports this clone. Other nucleotide sequences in the sample specify the same CDR3. The V and J genes are TRBV5-1 and TRBJ1-1; TRBD1 agrees at 8 bases. CDR1 and CDR2 from the germline V gene are SGHRS and YFSETQ. The CDR3 extends over 14 amino acids. V lost 4 bases and J lost 4; bases outside the gene matches: 6. CDR3 region: CASSNGQGGTEAFF. DNA of the CDR3: TGCGCCAGCAGCAACGGACAGGGAGGCACTGAAGCTTTCTTT.